This T cell receptor (beta chain) was obtained from a study of cytomegalovirus exposure and HLA in healthy donors. CDR1 and CDR2 (germline): MNHEY, SVGAGI. The CDR3 totals 15 residues. Deletions cut 6 bases from V and 4 bases from J, with 19 bases between. Note on this clone: Its antigen is as yet unknown.

Repertoires were generated with immunoSEQ multiplex PCR, while TCRdb's copy carries only in-frame clones and drops some. The profile shows about 160,000 clones, roughly 95% of them singletons. Findings of the study overall: Reportedly, cytomegalovirus status was diagnosed with high sensitivity and specificity. Testing in vitro showed a few CMV-associated chains specific for CMV antigens.

Sequencing was done on a sample of PBMCs. The genes are TRBV6-5 and TRBJ2-7; tentatively, D is TRBD1 (6 bases). This receptor was obtained from a woman between 18 and 29 years old in good health and CMV-seronegative. CDR3: CASSRSTGLGYEQYF. In nucleotides, the CDR3 is TGTGCCAGCAGCCGTTCGACAGGCTTAGGATACGAGCAGTACTTC.